This TCR beta chain was captured in a study of human T cells and chemical hapten exposure. TCRdb called the RACE reads again in MiXCR, with one record for every CDR3 protein. The table has some 50,000 distinct CDR3 sequences, roughly 4% seen once. Germline CDR1 and CDR2: LGHDT and YNNKEL (reference sequence). The CDR3 spans 15 residues. Trimming removed 4 bases from V and 4 bases from J, with 16 bases in between. Time point: healthy volunteer bleed at 2 weeks. From whole blood left unfractionated, total RNA was extracted. This clonotype was seen a handful of times. This chain uses TRBV3-1 with TRBJ1-1; TRBD1 is a possible D gene (5 bases). The material sequenced was whole blood. The clonotype comes from a female donor in good health. Some clones in this sample may be carry-over from other donors' samples. As DNA, the CDR3 is TGTGCCAGCAGCCTCGGTCAGGGCGAAGGCACTGAAGCTTTCTTT. It yields the protein CASSLGQGEGTEAFF. The full variable domain, rest sourced from reference TRBV3-1 and TRBJ1-1, is DTAVSQTPKYLVTQMGNDKSIKCEQNLGHDTMYWYKQDSKKFLKIMFSYNNKELIINETVPNRFSPKSPDKAHLNLHINSLELGDSAVYFCASSLGQGEGTEAFFGQGTRLTVV.